Each of the 27 T cell receptor beta chains below was sequenced from the same sample in a study of T cells after yellow fever vaccination. One entry per CDR3 protein, called by TCRdb with MiXCR from the 5' RACE reads. The sample holds some 350,000 distinct CDR3 sequences, about 4% seen once. The sequencing used PBMCs, collected 5 days after the yellow fever booster vaccination. These receptors originate from a man between 18 and 29 years old who received the YFV17D yellow fever vaccine.

The V call is TRBV4-2, the J call TRBJ2-3; 7 bases align to TRBD2. V lost 4 bases and J lost 2; bases outside the gene matches: 9. Germline V gene sequence: CDR1 LGHNA, CDR2 YNFKEQ. CDR3 length: 16 residues. CDR3 in amino acids: CASSPDSGFYTDTQYF. In nucleotides, the CDR3 is TGTGCCAGCAGCCCCGATAGCGGGTTCTACACAGATACGCAGTATTTT.

The CDR3 bases are TGTGCCAGTAGATACGGGGACGGCTACACCTTC. Translation gives CASRYGDGYTF. The rearrangement joins TRBV19 to TRBJ1-2; perhaps TRBD1 as D (5 bases). CDR1 is LNHDA and CDR2 is SQIVND in the germline V gene (reference sequence). Trimming stripped 6 bases from V and 8 bases from J, with 10 bases between. This CDR3 has 11 residues.

The chain recombines TRBV7-3 with TRBJ2-2; D is unresolved. V lost 4 bases and J 4 bases, leaving 7 bases between the germline ends. The CDR3 consists of 13 residues. In germline, CDR1 is SGHTA, CDR2 FQGTGA. The CDR3 reads CASSSPFTGELFF. The CDR3 DNA follows: TGTGCCAGCAGCTCCCCCTTCACCGGGGAGCTGTTTTTT.

This clonotype occurred a few times. The chain is built from TRBV5-1 and TRBJ2-7; 13 bases map to TRBD2. The CDR3 has 15 amino acids. The V and J ends lost 3 bases and 2 bases, in that order; junction bases with no gene match: 2. Germline V gene data show CDR1 as SGHRS and CDR2 as YFSETQ. In nucleotides, the CDR3 is TGCGCCAGCAGCTGGACTAGCGGGGGCCCCTACGAGCAGTACGTC. It is translated as CASSWTSGGPYEQYV.

This clonotype was found a few times. V usage is TRBV4-1 and J usage is TRBJ1-4; TRBD1 agrees at 11 bases. This CDR3 has 15 amino acids. J gave up 6 bases and V 3 bases, and 3 bases lay outside the gene matches. From germline, CDR1 is MGHRA and CDR2 YSYEKL. The DNA of the CDR3 is TGCGCCAGCAGCCATTGGGACAGGGGGGATGAAAAACTGTTTTTT. It specifies CASSHWDRGDEKLFF.

In this sample, this clonotype turned up a few times. The chain employs TRBV4-1 and TRBJ2-2; no clear D gene. CDR3 length equals 12 residues. Looked up from germline, CDR1 is MGHRA and CDR2 is YSYEKL. The V and J ends lost 1 base and 6 bases respectively, with 3 bases between them. The CDR3, as DNA: TGCGCCAGCAGCCAAGTCGCCGGGGAGCTGTTTTTT. This gives the protein CASSQVAGELFF.

Only a few counts were recorded for this clonotype. The chain links TRBV20-1 to TRBJ1-2, with D possibly being TRBD1 (5 bases). Germline-derived CDR1 and CDR2 are DFQATT and SNEGSKA (reference sequence). Trimming removed 0 bases from V and 4 bases from J, with 15 bases in between. The CDR3 is 15 residues long. The CDR3 is CSARDVRGDRYGYTF. The CDR3 DNA follows: TGCAGTGCTAGAGATGTTCGAGGGGACCGCTATGGCTACACCTTC.

The sample holds many counts of this clonotype. This rearrangement joins TRBV5-1 to TRBJ1-5; D gene uncertain. Germline V gene data show CDR1 as SGHRS and CDR2 as YFSETQ. The length of the CDR3 is 14 residues. V was pared by 0 bases and J by 5 bases, with 9 bases between. Here the CDR3 DNA reads TGCGCCAGCAGCTTGGGGGCTCCGGATCAGCCCCAGCATTTT. It translates to CASSLGAPDQPQHF.

The V call is TRBV6-6, the J call TRBJ2-4; D possibly corresponds to TRBD2 (7 bases). CDR3 size: 18 residues. Germline V lookup: CDR1 MNHNY, CDR2 SVGAGI (reference sequence). Between the trimmed V and J ends, which lost 2 bases and 5 bases, there was a span of 22 bases. CDR3 sequence reads: CASSYRKGGGSAQNIQYF. CDR3 nucleotide sequence: TGTGCCAGCAGTTACCGCAAGGGGGGAGGGTCTGCCCAAAACATTCAGTACTTC.

V usage is TRBV19 and J usage is TRBJ2-5; D unresolved. CDR3 length: 18 amino acids. The germline V gene has CDR1 LNHDA and CDR2 SQIVND (reference sequence). With 9 bases removed from V and 4 bases from J, the gap between germline ends came to 30 bases. CDR3 amino acids: CASKDPAPSTTSVETQYF. The CDR3 DNA reads TGTGCCAGCAAAGACCCAGCCCCAAGCACGACGTCCGTAGAGACCCAGTACTTC. Drawing the rest from reference TRBV19 and TRBJ2-5, the complete variable domain is DGGITQSPKYLFRKEGQNVTLSCEQNLNHDAMYWYRQDPGQGLRLIYYSQIVNDFQKGDIAEGYSVSREKKESFPLTVTSAQKNPTAFYLCASKDPAPSTTSVETQYFGPGTRLLVL.

In this sample, this clonotype turned up a few times. The chain couples TRBV12-3 or TRBV12-4 to TRBJ1-5; TRBD1 matches 9 bases. The CDR3 loop spans 15 amino acids. V shed 6 bases, J shed 6 bases, and the junction held 9 bases outside the gene matches. The CDR3 region has the DNA TGTGCCAGCAGCCAGGACAGGGGTGAAGGTCAGCCCCAGCATTTT. It specifies CASSQDRGEGQPQHF.

This clonotype has at least ten counts. V gene TRBV5-1 combines with J gene TRBJ2-5; D tentatively reads TRBD1 or TRBD2 (5 bases each). CDR3 length: 15 residues. CDR1 is SGHRS and CDR2 is YFSETQ in the germline V gene. V was clipped by 4 bases and J by 0 bases, with 13 bases between them. The CDR3 nucleotides read TGCGCCAGCAGCCTACGAGGGACGAACCAAGAGACCCAGTACTTC. Protein: CASSLRGTNQETQYF.

This clonotype was counted between two and nine times. The rearrangement uses TRBV29-1 and TRBJ1-5; no clear D gene. This CDR3 has 14 residues. The V and J ends lost 7 bases and 6 bases respectively, with 19 bases between them. Germline values: CDR1 SQVTM, CDR2 ANQGSEA. The CDR3 region has the DNA TGCAGCGCAACAATCCCGGCGTGGGGTCAGCCCCAGCATTTT. This codes for CSATIPAWGQPQHF.

This clonotype turned up a few times. The chain combines TRBV19 with TRBJ2-3, with TRBD2 identical over 8 bases. CDR3 length: 17 amino acids. CDR1 and CDR2 (germline): LNHDA, SQIVND (reference sequence). Trimming at V came to 7 bases and at J to 3 bases, leaving 15 bases not matched to a gene. The CDR3 sequence: CASTSGSGTSLTDTQYF. Written as DNA, the CDR3 is TGTGCCAGTACCAGCGGGTCCGGGACTAGTCTAACAGATACGCAGTATTTT.

This clonotype was seen more than once but under ten times. The CDR3 reads CASSLLPLEPQHF. The CDR3 DNA reads as TGTGCCAGCAGTTTACTCCCCCTAGAGCCCCAGCATTTT. The V gene is TRBV12-3 or TRBV12-4, the J gene TRBJ1-5; no definite D call. The CDR3 contains 13 residues. The ends were cut back, 2 bases at V and 8 bases at J, with 10 bases in the middle.

This clonotype has at least ten counts. The V gene is TRBV29-1, the J gene TRBJ1-1; D gene unclear. Trimming stripped 4 bases from V and 3 bases from J, with 3 bases between. This CDR3 region has 10 residues. Germline V gene sequence: CDR1 SQVTM, CDR2 ANQGSEA. Here the CDR3 DNA reads TGCAGCGTTGGTGACACTGAAGCTTTCTTT. As protein: CSVGDTEAFF.

This clonotype was seen ten or more times. The rearrangement joins TRBV5-1 to TRBJ2-3, with 9 bases identical to TRBD2. Losses at the gene ends were 6 bases for V and 6 bases for J; bases not matched to a gene: 11. Germline CDR1 SGHRS, CDR2 YFSETQ. This CDR3 region has 15 residues. CDR3 in DNA: TGCGCCAGCAAGGGCACCGGGACTAGCTTGGATACGCAGTATTTT. The encoded protein is CASKGTGTSLDTQYF.

This chain links TRBV7-2 with TRBJ2-3; unclear D gene. V was clipped by 5 bases and J by 2 bases, with 14 bases between them. The germline CDR1 and CDR2 sequences are SGHTA and FQGNSA. This CDR3 has 15 amino acids. DNA of the CDR3: TGTGCCAGCAGCCCAAGTAGCTTCTTCACAGATACGCAGTATTTT. Residues: CASSPSSFFTDTQYF.

This clonotype showed up many times. This CDR3 reads CASSLSGAETQYF. The CDR3 nucleotides are TGTGCCAGCAGTTTATCGGGGGCGGAGACCCAGTACTTC. The J gene is TRBJ2-5, the V gene TRBV28, with D perhaps assigned TRBD1 or TRBD2 (6 bases each). This CDR3 comprises 13 residues. Trimming removed 1 base at V and 5 bases at J, with 8 bases between. Germline CDR1 is MDHEN and CDR2 is SYDVKM.

The rearrangement links TRBV20-1 to TRBJ1-1, with 11 bases aligning to TRBD1. There are 16 residues in the CDR3. CDR1 and CDR2 (germline): DFQATT, SNEGSKA (reference sequence). CDR3 protein: CVGSGTGGGKVTEAFF. The CDR3 DNA reads TGCGTAGGATCCGGGACAGGGGGGGGGAAGGTCACTGAAGCTTTCTTT.

The sample holds a few counts of this clonotype. J is TRBJ2-1 and V is TRBV4-2, with TRBD2 as a possible D gene (5 bases). V lost 4 bases and J 8 bases, leaving 15 bases between the germline ends. CDR1 LGHNA and CDR2 YNFKEQ come from the germline V gene. The CDR3 is 14 amino acids. This CDR3 is CASSRRVPGDEQFF. The CDR3 region has the DNA TGTGCCAGCAGCCGACGCGTCCCCGGGGATGAGCAGTTCTTC.

This clonotype was seen at least ten times. The chain links TRBV5-1 to TRBJ1-6; maybe TRBD1 (5 bases). Germline V gene data show CDR1 as SGHRS and CDR2 as YFSETQ. This CDR3 region has 15 residues. Trimming removed 0 bases from V and 5 bases from J, with 9 bases in between. CDR3 protein: CASSLAGADNSPLHF. CDR3 in DNA: TGCGCCAGCAGCTTGGCCGGGGCTGATAATTCACCCCTCCACTTT.

The rearrangement links TRBV5-4 to TRBJ2-5; weak D call: TRBD1 (6 bases). CDR1 is SGHNT and CDR2 is YYREEE in the germline V gene (reference sequence). V was cut by 2 bases and J by 5 bases, with 10 bases left in between. The CDR3 covers 13 residues. The DNA for the CDR3 is TGTGCCAGCAGCTTTTCGAGGGGGGAGACCCAGTACTTC. Its protein product is CASSFSRGETQYF.

This clonotype has at least ten counts. This sequence joins TRBV4-3 and TRBJ2-1; D could derive from TRBD1 or TRBD2 (5 bases each). CDR3 length: 15 residues. Trimming stripped 0 bases from V and 10 bases from J, with 16 bases between. Germline CDR1 is LGHNA and CDR2 is YSLEER. The CDR3 DNA is TGCGCCAGCAGCCAAGATAGGGTTGGGGGTCGGGAGCAGTTCTTC. Its translation: CASSQDRVGGREQFF.

This clonotype has just a few counts. The chain joins TRBV5-5 to TRBJ1-2; maybe TRBD1 (5 bases). V lost 5 bases, J lost 8 bases, and 25 bases lay in between. The germline V gene has CDR1 SGHKS and CDR2 YYEKEE (reference sequence). The CDR3 runs 16 residues. The CDR3 DNA follows: TGTGCCAGCAGTATGGAGGCCCAGGGTGCGGTTCGGGGCTACACCTTC. Its protein product is CASSMEAQGAVRGYTF.

This clonotype was observed a handful of times. The chain recombines TRBV12-3 or TRBV12-4 with TRBJ1-5; the match to TRBD1 covers 7 bases. The CDR3 extends over 16 amino acids. After removal of 3 bases from V and 0 bases from J, the junction contained 5 bases not matched to a gene. For the CDR3, the DNA is TGTGCCAGCAGTTTGGGACAGTTTGATAGCAATCAGCCCCAGCATTTT. Its translation: CASSLGQFDSNQPQHF.

This clonotype was observed a handful of times. V gene TRBV12-3 or TRBV12-4 combines with J gene TRBJ2-1; D is ambiguous. The CDR3 is 12 residues long. Trimming shortened V by 3 bases and J by 8 bases, and 8 bases separated the two germline ends. CDR3 DNA: TGTGCCAGCAGTTTTTTGGTACATGAGCAGTTCTTC. Amino acids: CASSFLVHEQFF.